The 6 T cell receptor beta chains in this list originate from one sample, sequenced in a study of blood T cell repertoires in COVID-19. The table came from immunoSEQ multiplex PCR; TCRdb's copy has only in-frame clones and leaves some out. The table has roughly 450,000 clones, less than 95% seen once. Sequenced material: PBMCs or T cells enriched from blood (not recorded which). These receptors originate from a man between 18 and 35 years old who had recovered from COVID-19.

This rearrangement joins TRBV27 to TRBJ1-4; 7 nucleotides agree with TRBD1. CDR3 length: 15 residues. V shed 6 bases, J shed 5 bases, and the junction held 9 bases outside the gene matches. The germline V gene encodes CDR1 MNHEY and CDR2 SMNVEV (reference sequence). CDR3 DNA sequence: TGTGCCAGCAGAGGGGGCCTCGTCTCGAATGAAAAACTGTTTTTT. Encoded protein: CASRGGLVSNEKLFF.

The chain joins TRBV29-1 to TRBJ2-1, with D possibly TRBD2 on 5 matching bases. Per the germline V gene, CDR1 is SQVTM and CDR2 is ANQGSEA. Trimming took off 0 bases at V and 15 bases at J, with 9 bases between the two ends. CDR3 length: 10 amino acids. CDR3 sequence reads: CSVEEDLRFF. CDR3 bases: TGCAGCGTTGAAGAGGACTTGCGGTTCTTC.

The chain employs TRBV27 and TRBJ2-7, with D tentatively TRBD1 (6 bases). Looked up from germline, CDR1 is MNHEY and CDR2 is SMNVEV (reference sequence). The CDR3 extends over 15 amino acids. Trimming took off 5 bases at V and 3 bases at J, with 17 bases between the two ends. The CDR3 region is CASSAYSGHRYEQYF. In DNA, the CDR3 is TGTGCCAGCAGTGCCTATTCGGGACACCGCTACGAGCAGTACTTC.

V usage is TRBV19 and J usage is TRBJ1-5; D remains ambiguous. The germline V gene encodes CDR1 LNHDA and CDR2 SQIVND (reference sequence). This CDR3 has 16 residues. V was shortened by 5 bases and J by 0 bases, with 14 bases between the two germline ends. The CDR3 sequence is CASSGVGSYSNQPQHF. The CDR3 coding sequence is TGTGCCAGTAGTGGGGTAGGGAGTTATAGCAATCAGCCCCAGCATTTT. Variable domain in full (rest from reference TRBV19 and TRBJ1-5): DGGITQSPKYLFRKEGQNVTLSCEQNLNHDAMYWYRQDPGQGLRLIYYSQIVNDFQKGDIAEGYSVSREKKESFPLTVTSAQKNPTAFYLCASSGVGSYSNQPQHFGDGTRLSIL.

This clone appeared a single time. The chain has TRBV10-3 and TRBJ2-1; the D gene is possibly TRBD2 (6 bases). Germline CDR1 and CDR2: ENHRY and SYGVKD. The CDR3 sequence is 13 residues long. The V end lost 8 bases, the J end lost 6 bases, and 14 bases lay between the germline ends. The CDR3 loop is CAIYAGRGNEQFF. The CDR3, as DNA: TGTGCCATCTACGCGGGAAGAGGCAATGAGCAGTTCTTC.

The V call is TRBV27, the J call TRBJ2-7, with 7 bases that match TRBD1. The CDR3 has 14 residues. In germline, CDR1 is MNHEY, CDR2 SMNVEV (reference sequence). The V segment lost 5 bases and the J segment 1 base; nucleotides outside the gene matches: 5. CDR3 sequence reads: CASSGPGQSYEQYF. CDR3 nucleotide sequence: TGTGCCAGCAGTGGCCCGGGACAGTCCTACGAGCAGTACTTC.